This T cell receptor (beta chain) came from a study of glioma-infiltrating T cells. The iRepertoire nested amplicon-rescue multiplex PCR amplified TCR alpha and beta CDR3s from RNA. TCRdb reanalysed the multiplex PCR reads using MiXCR and keeps one entry per CDR3 protein. The data contain roughly 100,000 distinct CDR3 sequences, about 30% of them singletons. This clonotype was found many times. This CDR3 is built from 12 residues. From germline, CDR1 is ENHRY and CDR2 SYGVKD. Trimming pared 8 bases from V and 5 bases from J, leaving 12 bases between. The clonotype originates from a human donor with low-grade glioma or glioblastoma, undergoing nonglioma brain surgery, or in good health (not recorded which). The chain uses TRBV10-3 and TRBJ2-5; D remains ambiguous. The source material was glioma tissue, nonneoplastic brain tissue, or PBMCs (not recorded which). The CDR3: CAIGVTGETQYF. The CDR3 coding sequence is TGTGCCATCGGCGTCACTGGCGAGACCCAGTACTTC.